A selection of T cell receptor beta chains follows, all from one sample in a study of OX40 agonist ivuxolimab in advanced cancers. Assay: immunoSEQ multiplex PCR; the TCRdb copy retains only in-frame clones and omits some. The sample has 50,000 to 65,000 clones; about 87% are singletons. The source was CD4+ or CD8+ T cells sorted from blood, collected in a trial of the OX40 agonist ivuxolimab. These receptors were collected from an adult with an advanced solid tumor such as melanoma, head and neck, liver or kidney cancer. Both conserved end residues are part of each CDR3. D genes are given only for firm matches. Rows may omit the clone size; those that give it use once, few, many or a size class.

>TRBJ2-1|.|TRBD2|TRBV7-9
CASSPLSGRADNEQFF
TGTGCCAGCAGCCCCCTTAGCGGGAGGGCCGACAATGAGCAGTTCTTC
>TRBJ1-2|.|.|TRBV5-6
CASSFRSNGYTF
TGTGCCAGCAGCTTCAGGTCGAACGGCTACACCTTC
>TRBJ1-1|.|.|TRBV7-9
CASSKTGFTEAFF
TGTGCCAGCAGTAAAACAGGGTTCACTGAAGCTTTCTTT
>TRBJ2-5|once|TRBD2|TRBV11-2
CASSLAPGGRETQYF
TGTGCCAGCAGCTTAGCCCCGGGGGGGCGGGAGACCCAGTACTTC
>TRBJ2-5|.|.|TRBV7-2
CASRAAGVKETQYF
TGTGCCAGCAGGGCTGCAGGGGTAAAAGAGACCCAGTACTTC
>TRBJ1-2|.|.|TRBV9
CASSVLGGLGYTF
TGTGCCAGCAGCGTATTGGGAGGGCTTGGCTACACCTTC
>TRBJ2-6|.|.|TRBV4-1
CASSQSAGANVLTF
TGCGCCAGCAGCCAATCGGCTGGGGCCAACGTCCTGACTTTC
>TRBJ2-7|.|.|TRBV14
CASSQGAGPYEQYF
TGTGCCAGCAGCCAAGGTGCGGGTCCCTACGAGCAGTACTTC
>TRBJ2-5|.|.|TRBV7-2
CASSLNGVVETQYF
TGTGCCAGCAGCTTAAACGGGGTAGTGGAGACCCAGTACTTC
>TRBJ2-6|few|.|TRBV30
CAWSVPGRGSGANVLTF
TGTGCCTGGAGTGTACCCGGGCGGGGCTCTGGGGCCAACGTCCTGACTTTC
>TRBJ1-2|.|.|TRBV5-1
CASSLEQGIFGYTF
TGCGCCAGCAGCTTGGAACAGGGTATATTTGGCTACACCTTC
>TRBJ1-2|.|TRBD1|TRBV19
CASSINRGNDYGYTF
TGTGCCAGTAGTATCAACAGGGGGAACGACTATGGCTACACCTTC
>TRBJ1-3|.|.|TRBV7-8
CASSVGRSSGNTIYF
TGTGCCAGCAGCGTAGGACGGAGCTCTGGAAACACCATATATTTT
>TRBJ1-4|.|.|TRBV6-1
CASSGPSEKLFF
TGTGCCAGCAGTGGACCATCGGAAAAACTGTTTTTT
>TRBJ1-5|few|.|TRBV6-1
CASSPQGLQPQHF
TGTGCCAGCAGCCCCCAGGGTTTGCAGCCCCAGCATTTT
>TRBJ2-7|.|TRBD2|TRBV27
CASSGGLASYEQYF
TGTGCCAGCAGTGGGGGACTAGCTTCCTACGAGCAGTACTTC
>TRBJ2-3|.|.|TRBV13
CASSPRDTFTDTQYF
TGTGCCAGCAGCCCCCGGGACACCTTCACAGATACGCAGTATTTT
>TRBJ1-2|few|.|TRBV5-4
CASSQIGDYGYTF
TGTGCCAGCAGCCAGATTGGGGACTATGGCTACACCTTC
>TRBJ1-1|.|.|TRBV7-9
CASSTPGTWNTEAFF
TGTGCCAGCAGCACACCCGGGACATGGAACACTGAAGCTTTCTTT
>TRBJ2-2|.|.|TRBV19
CASLNRATNTGELFF
TGTGCCAGTCTGAACAGGGCGACGAACACCGGGGAGCTGTTTTTT
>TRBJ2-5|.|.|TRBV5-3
CARSLGPLETQYF
TGTGCCAGAAGCTTGGGACCTCTGGAGACCCAGTACTTC
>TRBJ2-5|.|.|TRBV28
CASSLYQTGTQYF
TGTGCCAGCAGTTTGTACCAAACCGGGACCCAGTACTTC
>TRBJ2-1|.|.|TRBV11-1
CASSLGSGVGEQFF
TGTGCCAGCAGCTTAGGGTCGGGGGTTGGTGAGCAGTTCTTC
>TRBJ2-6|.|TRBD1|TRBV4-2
CASSQEGQGSPGANVLTF
TGTGCCAGCAGCCAAGAGGGACAGGGAAGCCCTGGGGCCAACGTCCTGACTTTC
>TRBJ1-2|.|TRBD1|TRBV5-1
CASSRTGGSGYTF
TGCGCCAGCAGCAGGACAGGGGGAAGTGGCTACACCTTC
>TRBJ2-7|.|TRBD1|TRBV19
CASSIEQGASYEQYF
TGTGCCAGTAGTATAGAGCAGGGGGCCTCCTACGAGCAGTACTTC
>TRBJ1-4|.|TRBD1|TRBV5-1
CASSPTGAANEKLFF
TGCGCCAGCAGCCCAACAGGGGCGGCTAATGAAAAACTGTTTTTT
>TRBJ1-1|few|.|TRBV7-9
CASSLEGVGTEAFF
TGTGCCAGCAGCTTAGAGGGGGTCGGCACTGAAGCTTTCTTT
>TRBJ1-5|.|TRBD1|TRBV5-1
CASSPGDSRYQPQHF
TGCGCCAGCAGCCCGGGGGACAGTAGATATCAGCCCCAGCATTTT
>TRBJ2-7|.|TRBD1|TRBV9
CASSRSPIGTGSYEQYF
TGTGCCAGCAGCCGCAGTCCAATCGGGACAGGGTCATACGAGCAGTACTTC
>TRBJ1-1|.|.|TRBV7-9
CASRTGPTEAFF
TGTGCCAGCAGGACAGGACCCACTGAAGCTTTCTTT